These 15 T cell receptor beta chains were all obtained from the same sample, sequenced in a study of blood T cell repertoires in COVID-19. The assay was immunoSEQ multiplex PCR, and TCRdb's table has in-frame clones only and misses some. The sample includes about 200,000 clones, approximately 84% seen only once; the top ten take 6% to 8.5%. Source material: peripheral blood. These receptors were taken from a woman aged 45-59 years with active or convalescent COVID-19.

The chain recombines TRBV5-4 with TRBJ1-2, with TRBD1 matching 7 bases. In germline, CDR1 is SGHNT, CDR2 YYREEE (reference sequence). The CDR3 has 13 amino acids. V shed 4 bases and J 7 bases; nucleotides not matched to a gene: 7. CDR3 protein: CASSPRQGLGYTF. The CDR3 DNA reads as TGTGCCAGCAGCCCCCGACAGGGTCTTGGCTACACCTTC.

Turning to this clone: The junction departs from the called germline gene at one end, perhaps through a read error. The V gene is TRBV3-1 (or the pseudogene TRBV3-2), the J gene TRBJ2-1; 7 nucleotides line up with TRBD1. This CDR3 is 16 amino acids long. CDR1 LGHDT and CDR2 YNNKEL come from the germline V gene (reference sequence). The CDR3 DNA reads TGTGCCAGCAGCCAAGATGAGGGGGCTATCTACGATGAGCAGTTCTTC. It translates to CASSQDEGAIYDEQFF.

This clone has a count of ten or more. Other DNA sequences of this sample code for an identical CDR3. This chain uses TRBV5-6 with TRBJ1-5; D gene unclear. The CDR3 contains 14 residues. Trimming took off 0 bases at V and 4 bases at J, with 8 bases between the two ends. CDR1 SGHDT and CDR2 YYEEEE come from the germline V gene. In DNA form, the CDR3 reads TGTGCCAGCAGCTTGGGACTGTCGAATCAGCCCCAGCATTTT. Its protein product is CASSLGLSNQPQHF.

This rearrangement joins TRBV24-1 to TRBJ2-7; TRBD2 matches 14 bases. V gave up 5 bases and J gave up 6 bases; unmatched junction bases: 8. From germline, CDR1 is KGHDR and CDR2 SFDVKD. This CDR3 has 16 residues. In DNA form, the CDR3 reads TGTGCCACCAGTGGGGGGACTAGCGGGAGAAAGGGCGAGCAGTACTTC. Amino acids: CATSGGTSGRKGEQYF.

The V gene is TRBV6-5, the J gene TRBJ2-2; tentative D call: TRBD2 (6 bases). Germline V gives CDR1 MNHEY, CDR2 SVGAGI. The length of the CDR3 is 15 residues. Trimming stripped 6 bases from V and 5 bases from J, with 16 bases between. The chain's CDR3 is CASSSAGPGTGELFF. The CDR3 region has the DNA TGTGCCAGCAGCTCGGCGGGGCCGGGAACCGGGGAGCTGTTTTTT.

This sequence joins TRBV27 and TRBJ2-7; D possibly corresponds to TRBD1 (5 bases). This CDR3 has 13 residues. Trimming stripped 4 bases from V and 2 bases from J, with 9 bases between. Germline CDR1 and CDR2: MNHEY and SMNVEV (reference sequence). CDR3 nucleotides: TGTGCCAGCAGTTGGGGCAGAACCTACGAGCAGTACTTC. This gives the protein CASSWGRTYEQYF.

The J gene is TRBJ1-1, the V gene TRBV27; 9 bases fit TRBD1. The germline gives CDR1 MNHEY, CDR2 SMNVEV (reference sequence). This CDR3 region has 16 residues. J gave up 1 base and V 6 bases, and 9 bases lay outside the gene matches. CDR3 amino acids: CASRPKTGGWNTEAFF. The CDR3 DNA follows: TGTGCCAGCAGACCTAAAACAGGGGGCTGGAACACTGAAGCTTTCTTT.

The J gene is TRBJ1-1, the V gene TRBV5-6, with D possibly TRBD1 on 5 matching bases. Per the germline V gene, CDR1 is SGHDT and CDR2 is YYEEEE. Trimming cost V 6 bases and J 1 base, with 13 bases left between them. This CDR3 is 14 amino acids long. Here the CDR3 reads CASIPGLTNTEAFF. The CDR3 DNA sequence: TGTGCCAGCATACCGGGACTCACGAACACTGAAGCTTTCTTT.

The V call is TRBV27, the J call TRBJ1-5, with 8 bases matching TRBD1. Germline V gene data show CDR1 as MNHEY and CDR2 as SMNVEV (reference sequence). The V gene end was trimmed by 6 bases and the J gene end by 1 base; junction bases not matched to a gene: 5. This CDR3 has 15 amino acids. The CDR3 reads CASRSDRASNQPQHF. The DNA for the CDR3 is TGTGCCAGCAGATCGGACAGGGCCAGCAATCAGCCCCAGCATTTT.

This clone was counted a few times. The chain uses TRBV27 and TRBJ1-6, with TRBD1 as a possible D gene (5 bases). CDR3 length: 13 amino acids. The ends were cut back, 4 bases at V and 14 bases at J, with 15 bases in the middle. From germline, CDR1 is MNHEY and CDR2 SMNVEV (reference sequence). In DNA, the CDR3 is TGTGCCAGCAGTTCGGAGACAGCCCTAACCCTCCACTTT. Translated: CASSSETALTLHF.

This clone was seen once. The CDR3 DNA is TGTGCCAGCAGGTGGGGACAGGGAGGAAATGGCTACACCTTC. It is translated as CASRWGQGGNGYTF. The chain is built from TRBV28 and TRBJ1-2, with 9 bases matching TRBD1. V trimming: 6 bases; J trimming: 6 bases; junction bases outside the gene matches: 8. Per germline, CDR1 MDHEN and CDR2 SYDVKM. The CDR3 is 14 amino acids.

This clone has a single count. The chain uses TRBV3-1 (or the pseudogene TRBV3-2) and TRBJ1-6, with 7 bases lining up with TRBD1. Germline V CDR1 and CDR2: LGHDT, YNNKEL (reference sequence). V was clipped by 4 bases and J by 9 bases; unmatched bases: 3. This CDR3 region has 13 residues. This CDR3 is CASSLRQGSPLHF. In DNA form, the CDR3 reads TGTGCCAGCAGCCTACGACAGGGTTCACCCCTCCACTTT.

This rearrangement joins TRBV2 to TRBJ1-5; no reliable D call. From germline, CDR1 is SNHLY and CDR2 FYNNEI. This CDR3 contains 19 residues. V was shortened by 3 bases and J by 2 bases, with 23 bases between the two germline ends. CDR3 amino acids: CASSDEYSIASGGNQPQHF. The CDR3, as DNA: TGTGCCAGCAGTGATGAGTACTCGATTGCGAGCGGGGGCAATCAGCCCCAGCATTTT.

This clone was seen only once. The chain links TRBV15 to TRBJ1-2; D is uncertain. The length of the CDR3 is 17 residues. The germline V gene encodes CDR1 LNHNV and CDR2 YYDKDF (reference sequence). Trimming took 0 bases from V and 3 from J, leaving 17 bases between them. CDR3 coding DNA: TGTGCCACCAGCAGAGATCTTGCGAAAACGAATTACTATGGCTACACCTTC. Translated: CATSRDLAKTNYYGYTF. Full variable domain (remainder filled in from reference TRBV15 and TRBJ1-2): DAMVIQNPRYQVTQFGKPVTLSCSQTLNHNVMYWYQQKSSQAPKLLFHYYDKDFNNEADTPDNFQSRRPNTSFCFLDIRSPGLGDTAMYLCATSRDLAKTNYYGYTFGSGTRLTVV.

In its sample, this clone was seen a few times. This sequence joins TRBV28 and TRBJ1-2, with 8 bases fitting TRBD1. This CDR3 spans 17 amino acids. Germline V gives CDR1 MDHEN, CDR2 SYDVKM. The V segment lost 2 bases and the J segment 8 bases; nucleotides outside the gene matches: 16. CDR3 bases: TGTGCCAGCAGTTTAAGTCTGACAGGGGTTGGGGGTAAGGGCTACACCTTC. Its translation is CASSLSLTGVGGKGYTF.